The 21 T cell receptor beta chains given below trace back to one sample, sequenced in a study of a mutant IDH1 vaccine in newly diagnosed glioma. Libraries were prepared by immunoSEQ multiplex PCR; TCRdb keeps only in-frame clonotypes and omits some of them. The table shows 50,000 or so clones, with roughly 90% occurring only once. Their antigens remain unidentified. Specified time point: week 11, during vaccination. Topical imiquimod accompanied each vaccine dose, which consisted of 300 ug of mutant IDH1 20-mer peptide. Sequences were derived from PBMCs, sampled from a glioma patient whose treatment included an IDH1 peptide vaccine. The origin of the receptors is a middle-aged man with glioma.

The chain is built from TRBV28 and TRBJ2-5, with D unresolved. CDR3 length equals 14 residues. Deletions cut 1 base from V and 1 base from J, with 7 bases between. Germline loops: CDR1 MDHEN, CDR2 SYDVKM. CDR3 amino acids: CASSLLGVQETQYF. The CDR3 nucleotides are TGTGCCAGCAGTTTATTGGGCGTCCAAGAGACCCAGTACTTC.

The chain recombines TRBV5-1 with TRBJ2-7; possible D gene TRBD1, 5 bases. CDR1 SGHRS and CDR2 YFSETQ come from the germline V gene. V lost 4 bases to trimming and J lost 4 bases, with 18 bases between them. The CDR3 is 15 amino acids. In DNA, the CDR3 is TGCGCCAGCAGCAAGGGGCCAGACAGAGGTTACGAGCAGTACTTC. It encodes CASSKGPDRGYEQYF.

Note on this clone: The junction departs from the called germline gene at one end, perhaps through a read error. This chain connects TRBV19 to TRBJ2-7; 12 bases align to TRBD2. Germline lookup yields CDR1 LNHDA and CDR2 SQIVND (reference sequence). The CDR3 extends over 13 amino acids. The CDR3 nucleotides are TGTGCCAGTAGTATATCCGGACTAGCGGGGATACACTTC. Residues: CASSISGLAGIHF. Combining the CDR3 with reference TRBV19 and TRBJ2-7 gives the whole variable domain DGGITQSPKYLFRKEGQNVTLSCEQNLNHDAMYWYRQDPGQGLRLIYYSQIVNDFQKGDIAEGYSVSREKKESFPLTVTSAQKNPTAFYLCASSISGLAGIHFGPGTRLTVT.

This chain's CDR3 is CASSLLSVGTEAFF. The CDR3 bases are TGTGCCAGCAGCTTACTTTCGGTTGGGACTGAAGCTTTCTTT. J is TRBJ1-1 and V is TRBV7-8; D gene unclear. V was cut by 2 bases and J by 5 bases, with 12 bases left in between. Per the germline V gene, CDR1 is SGHVS and CDR2 is FQNEAQ. The CDR3 length is 14 residues. The whole variable domain, filled in from reference TRBV7-8 and TRBJ1-1, reads GAGVSQSPRYKVAKRGQDVALRCDPISGHVSLFWYQQALGQGPEFLTYFQNEAQLDKSGLPSDRFFAERPEGSVSTLKIQRTQQEDSAVYLCASSLLSVGTEAFFGQGTRLTVV.

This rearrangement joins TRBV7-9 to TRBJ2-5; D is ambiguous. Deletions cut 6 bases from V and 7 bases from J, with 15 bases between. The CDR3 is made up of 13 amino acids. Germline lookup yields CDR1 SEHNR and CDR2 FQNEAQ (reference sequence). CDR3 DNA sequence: TGTGCCAGCAGACCCGCCGGGTCCGGGACCCAGTACTTC. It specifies CASRPAGSGTQYF.

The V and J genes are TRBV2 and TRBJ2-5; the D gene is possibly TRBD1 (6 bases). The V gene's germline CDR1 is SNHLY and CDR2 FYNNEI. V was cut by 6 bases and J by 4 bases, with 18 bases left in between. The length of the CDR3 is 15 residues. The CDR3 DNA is TGTGCCAGCAGCCGGGACGGTTTAGGGGGAGAGACCCAGTACTTC. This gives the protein CASSRDGLGGETQYF.

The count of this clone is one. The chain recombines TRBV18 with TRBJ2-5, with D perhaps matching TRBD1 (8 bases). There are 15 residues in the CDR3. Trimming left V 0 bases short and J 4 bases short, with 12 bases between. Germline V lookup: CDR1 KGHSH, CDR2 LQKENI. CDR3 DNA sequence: TGTGCCAGCTCACCACCTACAGGGGGGGGAGAGACCCAGTACTTC. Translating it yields CASSPPTGGGETQYF.

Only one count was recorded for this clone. The CDR3 loop reads CASSYGTSSSYNEQFF. In DNA, the CDR3 is TGCGCCAGCAGCTACGGGACTTCCAGCTCCTACAATGAGCAGTTCTTC. The genes are TRBV5-1 and TRBJ2-1; TRBD2 is a possible D gene (6 bases). Germline V CDR1 and CDR2: SGHRS, YFSETQ. CDR3 length: 16 residues. V was clipped by 3 bases and J by 0 bases, with 13 bases between them.

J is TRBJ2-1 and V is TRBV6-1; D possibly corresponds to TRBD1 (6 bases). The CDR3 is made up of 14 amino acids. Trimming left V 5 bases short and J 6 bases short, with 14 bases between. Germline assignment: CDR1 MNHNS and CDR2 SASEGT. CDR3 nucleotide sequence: TGTGCCAGCAGTAGTGGGGGCTCGGGCAATGAGCAGTTCTTC. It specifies CASSSGGSGNEQFF.

In DNA, the CDR3 is TGTGCCAGCAGTGAAGGGCAGTTAAATCAGCCCCAGCATTTT. Translating gives CASSEGQLNQPQHF. The chain has TRBV6-1 and TRBJ1-5; D call uncertain. From germline, CDR1 is MNHNS and CDR2 SASEGT. The CDR3 is made up of 14 amino acids. Trimming took off 1 base at V and 4 bases at J, with 8 bases between the two ends.

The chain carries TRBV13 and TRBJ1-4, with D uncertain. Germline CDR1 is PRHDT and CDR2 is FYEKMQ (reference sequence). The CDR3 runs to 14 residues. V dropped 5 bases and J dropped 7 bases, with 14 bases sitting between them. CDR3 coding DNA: TGTGCCAGCAGCCTCGGAGGAGGGTCTGAAAAACTGTTTTTT. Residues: CASSLGGGSEKLFF.

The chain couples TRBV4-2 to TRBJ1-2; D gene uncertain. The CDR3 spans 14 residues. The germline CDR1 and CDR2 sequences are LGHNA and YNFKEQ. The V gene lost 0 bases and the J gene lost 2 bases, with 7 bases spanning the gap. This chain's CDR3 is CASSQERKNYGYTF. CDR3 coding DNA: TGTGCCAGCAGCCAAGAGAGAAAGAACTATGGCTACACCTTC.

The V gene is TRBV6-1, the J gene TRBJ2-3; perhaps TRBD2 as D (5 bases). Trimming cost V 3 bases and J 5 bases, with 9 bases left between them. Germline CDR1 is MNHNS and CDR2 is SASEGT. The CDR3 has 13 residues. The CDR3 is CASSDMGRDTQYF. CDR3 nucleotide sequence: TGTGCCAGCAGTGATATGGGGAGAGATACGCAGTATTTT.

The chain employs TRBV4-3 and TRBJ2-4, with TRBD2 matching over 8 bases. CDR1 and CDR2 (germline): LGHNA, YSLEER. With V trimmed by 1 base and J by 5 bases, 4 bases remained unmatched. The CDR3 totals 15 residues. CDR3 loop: CASSQGSGSQNIQYF. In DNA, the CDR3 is TGCGCCAGCAGCCAAGGCAGCGGGAGCCAAAACATTCAGTACTTC.

CDR3 coding DNA: TGTGCCAGCAGCTTGGAACTGCGCTCCTACAATGAGCAGTTCTTC. Translating it yields CASSLELRSYNEQFF. This rearrangement joins TRBV5-6 to TRBJ2-1; D is ambiguous. From germline, CDR1 is SGHDT and CDR2 YYEEEE. The CDR3 runs 15 residues. Trimming took off 0 bases at V and 0 bases at J, with 7 bases between the two ends.

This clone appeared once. The CDR3 nucleotides read TGTGCCAGCAGCTTAACGGTTAGCGGGGGGATGAGCTCCTACGAGCAGTACTTC. Protein: CASSLTVSGGMSSYEQYF. The chain employs TRBV7-8 and TRBJ2-7, with 10 bases identical to TRBD2. Trimming cost V 2 bases and J 0 bases; bases outside gene matches: 10. The CDR3 is 18 amino acids. Germline V gene data show CDR1 as SGHVS and CDR2 as FQNEAQ.

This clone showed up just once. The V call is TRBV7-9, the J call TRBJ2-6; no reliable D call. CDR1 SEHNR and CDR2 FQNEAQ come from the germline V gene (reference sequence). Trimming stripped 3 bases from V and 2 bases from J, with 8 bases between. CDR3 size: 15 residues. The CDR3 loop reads CASSFIAAGANVLTF. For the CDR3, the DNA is TGTGCCAGCAGCTTTATCGCAGCTGGGGCCAACGTCCTGACTTTC.

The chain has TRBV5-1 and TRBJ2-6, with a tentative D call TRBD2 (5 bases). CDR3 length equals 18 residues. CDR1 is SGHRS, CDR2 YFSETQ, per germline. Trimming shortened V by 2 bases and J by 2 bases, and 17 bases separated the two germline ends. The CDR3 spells CASSFGGPGTPGANVLTF. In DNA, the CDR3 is TGCGCCAGCAGCTTCGGAGGTCCTGGAACCCCTGGGGCCAACGTCCTGACTTTC.

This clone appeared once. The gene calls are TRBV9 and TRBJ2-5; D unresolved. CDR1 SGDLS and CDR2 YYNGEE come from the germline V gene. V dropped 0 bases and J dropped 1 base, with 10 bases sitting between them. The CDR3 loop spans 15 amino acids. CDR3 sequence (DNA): TGTGCCAGCAGCGTAGGGTCCGTAGGCCAAGAGACCCAGTACTTC. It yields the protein CASSVGSVGQETQYF.

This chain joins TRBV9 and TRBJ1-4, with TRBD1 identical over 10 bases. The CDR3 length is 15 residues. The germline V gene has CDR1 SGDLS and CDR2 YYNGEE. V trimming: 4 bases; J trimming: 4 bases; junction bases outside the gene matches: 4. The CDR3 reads CASSFGQGGNEKLFF. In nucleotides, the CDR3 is TGTGCCAGCAGCTTCGGACAGGGGGGTAATGAAAAACTGTTTTTT.

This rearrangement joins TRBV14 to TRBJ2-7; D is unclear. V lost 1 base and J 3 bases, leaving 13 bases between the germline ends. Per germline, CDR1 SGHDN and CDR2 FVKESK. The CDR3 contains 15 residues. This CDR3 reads CASSQGALANYEQYF. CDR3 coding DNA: TGTGCCAGCAGCCAAGGGGCTTTGGCTAACTACGAGCAGTACTTC.